This T cell receptor (beta chain) was captured in a study of blood T cells in healthy people across ages. Points from the study as a whole: Diversity estimates from one million T cells were considered underestimates.

Points on this clonotype: As yet, its antigen is unknown.

It was with a sample-barcoded 5' primer and a J-beta primer mix that a second PCR of roughly 7 to 12 cycles was run. At least 3 million CDR3-containing paired-end reads were obtained per sample. TCRdb redid the calling of the 5' RACE reads with MiXCR, one entry per CDR3 protein. The sample has roughly 500,000 distinct CDR3 sequences; 27% are singletons. The junction had 5 bases not matched to a gene; V was cut back by 3 bases and J by 2 bases. Germline CDR1 reads SGHTA; CDR2 reads FQGNSA. The CDR3 is made up of 15 amino acids. Extraction of total RNA produced a minimum of 5.5 micrograms from each sample.

The TCR was taken from a woman in her 70s in good health. Source material: blood. The chain combines TRBV7-2 with TRBJ2-3; TRBD2 matches 7 bases. The CDR3 DNA reads as TGTGCCAGCAGCTTCCTGGGGGGGGACACAGATACGCAGTATTTT. This gives the protein CASSFLGGDTDTQYF.